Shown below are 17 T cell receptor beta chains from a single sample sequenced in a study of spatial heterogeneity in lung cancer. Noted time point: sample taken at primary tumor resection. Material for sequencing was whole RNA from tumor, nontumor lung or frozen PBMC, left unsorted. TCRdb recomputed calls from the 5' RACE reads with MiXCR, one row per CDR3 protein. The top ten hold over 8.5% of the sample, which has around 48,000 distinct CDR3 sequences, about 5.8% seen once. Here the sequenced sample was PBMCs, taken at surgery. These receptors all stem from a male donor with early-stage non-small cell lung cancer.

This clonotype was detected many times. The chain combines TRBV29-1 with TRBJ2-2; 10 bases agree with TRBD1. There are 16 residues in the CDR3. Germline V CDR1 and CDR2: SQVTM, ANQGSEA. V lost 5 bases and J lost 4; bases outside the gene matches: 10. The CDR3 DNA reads TGCAGCGTTCTTACCGGGACAGGGGCAGGCACCGGGGAGCTGTTTTTT. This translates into CSVLTGTGAGTGELFF.

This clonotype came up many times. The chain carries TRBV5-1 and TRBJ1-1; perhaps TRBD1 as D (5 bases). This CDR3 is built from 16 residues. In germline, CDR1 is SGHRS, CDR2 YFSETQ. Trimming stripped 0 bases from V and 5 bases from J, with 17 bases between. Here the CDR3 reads CASSLDGQGISTEAFF. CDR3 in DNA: TGCGCCAGCAGCTTGGACGGGCAGGGTATTAGTACTGAAGCTTTCTTT.

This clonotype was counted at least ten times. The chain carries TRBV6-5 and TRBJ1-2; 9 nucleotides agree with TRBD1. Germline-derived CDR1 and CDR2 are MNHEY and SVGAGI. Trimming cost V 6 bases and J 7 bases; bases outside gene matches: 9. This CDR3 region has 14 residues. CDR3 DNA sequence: TGTGCCAGCAGGATTCGGGACAGGGCTCGTGGCTACACCTTC. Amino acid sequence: CASRIRDRARGYTF.

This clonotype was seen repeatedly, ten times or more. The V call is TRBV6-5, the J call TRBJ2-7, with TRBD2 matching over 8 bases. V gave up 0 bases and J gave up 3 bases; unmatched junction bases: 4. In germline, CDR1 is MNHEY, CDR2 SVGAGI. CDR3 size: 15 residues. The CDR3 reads CASSYSERELYEQYF. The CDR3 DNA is TGTGCCAGCAGTTACTCGGAGCGGGAGCTCTACGAGCAGTACTTC.

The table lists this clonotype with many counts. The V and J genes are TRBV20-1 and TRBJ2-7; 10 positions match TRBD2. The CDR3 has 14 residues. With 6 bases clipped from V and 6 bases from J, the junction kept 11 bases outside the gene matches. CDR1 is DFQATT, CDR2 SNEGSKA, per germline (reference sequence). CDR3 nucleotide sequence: TGCAGTGCCGTTTCGACTAGCGGGCAAGGCGAGCAGTACTTC. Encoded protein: CSAVSTSGQGEQYF.

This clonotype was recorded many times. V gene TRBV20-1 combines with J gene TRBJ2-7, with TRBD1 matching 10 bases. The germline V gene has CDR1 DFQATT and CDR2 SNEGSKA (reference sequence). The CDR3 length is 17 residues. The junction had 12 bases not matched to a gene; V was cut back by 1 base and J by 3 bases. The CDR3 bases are TGCAGTGCTAGAGCATATATGGGGCGGACAGGGGGCTACGAGCAGTACTTC. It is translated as CSARAYMGRTGGYEQYF.

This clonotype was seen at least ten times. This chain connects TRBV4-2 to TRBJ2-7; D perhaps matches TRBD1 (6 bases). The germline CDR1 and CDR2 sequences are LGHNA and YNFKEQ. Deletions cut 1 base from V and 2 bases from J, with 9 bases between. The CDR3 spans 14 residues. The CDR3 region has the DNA TGTGCCAGCAGCCAAGTTGGGGGCACCTACGAGCAGTACTTC. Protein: CASSQVGGTYEQYF.

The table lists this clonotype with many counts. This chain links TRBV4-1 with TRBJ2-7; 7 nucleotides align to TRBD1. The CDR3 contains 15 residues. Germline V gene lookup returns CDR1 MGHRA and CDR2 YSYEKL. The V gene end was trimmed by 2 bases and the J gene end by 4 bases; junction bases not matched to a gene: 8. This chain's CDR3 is CASSQITGARYEQYF. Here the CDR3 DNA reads TGCGCCAGCAGCCAAATAACAGGGGCACGGTACGAGCAGTACTTC.

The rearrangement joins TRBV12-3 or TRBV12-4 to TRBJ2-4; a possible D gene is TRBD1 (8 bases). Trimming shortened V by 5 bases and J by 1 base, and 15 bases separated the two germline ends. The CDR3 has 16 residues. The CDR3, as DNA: TGTGCCAGCAGTGCTACAGGGGGGGCGGCCAAAAACATTCAGTACTTC. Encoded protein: CASSATGGAAKNIQYF.

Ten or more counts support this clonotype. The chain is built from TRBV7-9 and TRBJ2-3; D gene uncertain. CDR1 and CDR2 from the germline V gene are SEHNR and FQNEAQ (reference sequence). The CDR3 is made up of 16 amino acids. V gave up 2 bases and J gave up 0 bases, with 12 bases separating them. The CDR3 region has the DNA TGTGCCAGCAGCTTAAGTCTTGTTACGAGCACAGATACGCAGTATTTT. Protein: CASSLSLVTSTDTQYF.

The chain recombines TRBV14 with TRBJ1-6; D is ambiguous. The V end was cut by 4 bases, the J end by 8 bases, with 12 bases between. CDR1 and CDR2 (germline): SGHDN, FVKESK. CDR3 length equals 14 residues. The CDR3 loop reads CASSPSLPDSPLHF. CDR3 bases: TGTGCCAGCAGCCCCTCCCTGCCCGATTCACCCCTCCACTTT.

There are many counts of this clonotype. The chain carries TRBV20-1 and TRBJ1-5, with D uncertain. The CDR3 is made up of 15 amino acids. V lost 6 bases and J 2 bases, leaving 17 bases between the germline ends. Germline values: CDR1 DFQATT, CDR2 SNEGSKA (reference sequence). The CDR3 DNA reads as TGCAGTGCCAAGGACCCCGGAGCGGGCAATCAGCCCCAGCATTTT. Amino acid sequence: CSAKDPGAGNQPQHF.

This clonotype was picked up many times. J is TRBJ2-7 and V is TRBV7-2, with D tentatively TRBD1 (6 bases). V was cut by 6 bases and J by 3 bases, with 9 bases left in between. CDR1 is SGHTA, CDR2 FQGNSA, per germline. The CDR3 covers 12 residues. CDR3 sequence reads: CASRGDNYEQYF. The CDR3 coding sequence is TGTGCCAGCAGAGGGGACAACTACGAGCAGTACTTC.

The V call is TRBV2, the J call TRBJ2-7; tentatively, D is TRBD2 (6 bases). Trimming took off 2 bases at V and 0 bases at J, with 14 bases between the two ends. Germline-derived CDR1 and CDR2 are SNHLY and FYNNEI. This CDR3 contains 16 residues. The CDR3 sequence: CASSESGRGSSYEQYF. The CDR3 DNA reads TGTGCCAGCAGTGAATCTGGCCGGGGGAGCTCCTACGAGCAGTACTTC.

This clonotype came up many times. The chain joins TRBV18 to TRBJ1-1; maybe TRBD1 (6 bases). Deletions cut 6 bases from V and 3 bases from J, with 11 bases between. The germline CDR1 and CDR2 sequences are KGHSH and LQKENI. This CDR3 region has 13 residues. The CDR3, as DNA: TGTGCCAGCTCCCCAGGGGTGGACACTGAAGCTTTCTTT. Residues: CASSPGVDTEAFF.

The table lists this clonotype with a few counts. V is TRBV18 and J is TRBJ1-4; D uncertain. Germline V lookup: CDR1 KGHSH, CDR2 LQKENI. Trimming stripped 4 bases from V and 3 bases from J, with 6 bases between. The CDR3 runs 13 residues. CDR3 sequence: CASSLEANEKLFF. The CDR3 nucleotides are TGTGCCAGCTCACTTGAAGCTAATGAAAAACTGTTTTTT.

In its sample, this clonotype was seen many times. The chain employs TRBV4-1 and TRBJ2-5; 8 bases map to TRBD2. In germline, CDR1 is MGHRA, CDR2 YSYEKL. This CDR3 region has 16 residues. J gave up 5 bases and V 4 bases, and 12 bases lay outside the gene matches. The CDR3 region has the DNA TGCGCCAGCAGCCCCCTGGGGGCGGGAGGAATCGAGACCCAGTACTTC. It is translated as CASSPLGAGGIETQYF.